The table lists the clone carrying this TCR beta chain with many counts. The sample belongs to a study of blood T cells in healthy people across ages. A second about 6 to 11 cycle PCR used barcoded and J-beta primers. Each of the cDNA molecules was tagged by a template-switch adaptor with 12 random nucleotides. TCRdb processed the 5' RACE reads anew with MiXCR; each CDR3 protein has one entry. The data hold 850,000 to 1,100,000 distinct CDR3 sequences, with 35% to 40% observed a single time. Per sample, at least 6 micrograms of total RNA were extracted. CDR1 and CDR2 (germline): DFQATT, SNEGSKA (reference sequence). This CDR3 comprises 15 residues. V was trimmed by 0 bases and J by 7 bases, leaving 16 bases between them.

The specimen sequenced was blood. This TCR came from a young man in good health. This chain joins TRBV20-1 and TRBJ1-5; TRBD1 is a possible D gene (5 bases). The CDR3 region is CSARENGQGGQPQHF. CDR3 bases: TGCAGTGCTAGAGAAAATGGGCAGGGTGGGCAGCCCCAGCATTTT.